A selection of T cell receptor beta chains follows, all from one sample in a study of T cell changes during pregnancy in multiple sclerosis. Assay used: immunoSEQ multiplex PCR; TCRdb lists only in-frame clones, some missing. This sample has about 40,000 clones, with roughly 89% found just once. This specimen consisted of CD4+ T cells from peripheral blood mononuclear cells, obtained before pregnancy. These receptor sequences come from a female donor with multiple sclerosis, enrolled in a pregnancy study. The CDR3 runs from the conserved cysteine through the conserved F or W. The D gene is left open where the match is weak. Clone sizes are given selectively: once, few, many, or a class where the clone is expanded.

cdr3_nt: TGCGCCAGCAGACAGGGGGCATCTTACTATGGCTACACCTTC; cdr3_aa: CASRQGASYYGYTF; v_call: TRBV10-2; j_call: TRBJ1-2; d_call: TRBD1; clone_size: -
cdr3_nt: TGTGCCAGCAGCTCCCCCGGGATGGTTGGCTACACCTTC; cdr3_aa: CASSSPGMVGYTF; v_call: TRBV7-3; j_call: TRBJ1-2; d_call: -; clone_size: -
cdr3_nt: TGCGCCAGCAGCTTCAGGGACAGGGGATACGAGCAGTACTTC; cdr3_aa: CASSFRDRGYEQYF; v_call: TRBV5-1; j_call: TRBJ2-7; d_call: TRBD1; clone_size: -
cdr3_nt: TGCGCCAGCAGTGCCCAACTAGCGGGGGCTTATAATGAGCAGTTCTTC; cdr3_aa: CASSAQLAGAYNEQFF; v_call: TRBV10-1; j_call: TRBJ2-1; d_call: TRBD2; clone_size: -
cdr3_nt: TGTGCCAGCAGCTTATCAGGGGTAAGGTCACCCCTCCACTTT; cdr3_aa: CASSLSGVRSPLHF; v_call: TRBV7-3; j_call: TRBJ1-6; d_call: -; clone_size: -
cdr3_nt: TGTGCCAGCAGCGAAGAAGCCAGGGGGCGTATGTACTTC; cdr3_aa: CASSEEARGRMYF; v_call: TRBV2; j_call: TRBJ2-4; d_call: TRBD1; clone_size: -
cdr3_nt: TGTGCCAGCAGTTTCGGGGGGCAAGCCACTGAAGCTTTCTTT; cdr3_aa: CASSFGGQATEAFF; v_call: TRBV6-6; j_call: TRBJ1-1; d_call: -; clone_size: once
cdr3_nt: TGCGCCAGCAGCTTTTCTGTCGCAGAACAGACCCAGTACTTC; cdr3_aa: CASSFSVAEQTQYF; v_call: TRBV5-1; j_call: TRBJ2-5; d_call: -; clone_size: once
cdr3_nt: TGTGCCAGCAGTGAGTGGCGGCTCAATCAGCCCCAGCATTTT; cdr3_aa: CASSEWRLNQPQHF; v_call: TRBV2; j_call: TRBJ1-5; d_call: -; clone_size: -
cdr3_nt: TGTGCCAGCATAAGCATGCCCCCAGATACGCAGTATTTT; cdr3_aa: CASISMPPDTQYF; v_call: TRBV28; j_call: TRBJ2-3; d_call: -; clone_size: -
cdr3_nt: TGTGCCAGCAGCTCCAGAGCGGGGGGAAGCACAGATACGCAGTATTTT; cdr3_aa: CASSSRAGGSTDTQYF; v_call: TRBV11-2; j_call: TRBJ2-3; d_call: TRBD2; clone_size: -
cdr3_nt: TGTGCCAGCAGTGAATATCCCGGGACAGGGTTCGCCGAGCAGTACTTC; cdr3_aa: CASSEYPGTGFAEQYF; v_call: TRBV27; j_call: TRBJ2-7; d_call: TRBD1; clone_size: -
cdr3_nt: TGTGCCTGGAGTGTACGGGGGGCCAGTCAGCCCCAGCATTTT; cdr3_aa: CAWSVRGASQPQHF; v_call: TRBV30; j_call: TRBJ1-5; d_call: -; clone_size: -
cdr3_nt: TGTGCCAGTACCCCGACAGGGGGCTTTAACACTGAAGCTTTCTTT; cdr3_aa: CASTPTGGFNTEAFF; v_call: TRBV19; j_call: TRBJ1-1; d_call: TRBD1; clone_size: -
cdr3_nt: TGTGCCACCGTACAGGGGTCCTCTCCATGGGGCTACACCTTC; cdr3_aa: CATVQGSSPWGYTF; v_call: TRBV28; j_call: TRBJ1-2; d_call: TRBD1; clone_size: -
cdr3_nt: TGTGCCAGCAGCTTAAATCTCGGAGTCGGGACCCTCCACTTT; cdr3_aa: CASSLNLGVGTLHF; v_call: TRBV7-2; j_call: TRBJ1-6; d_call: -; clone_size: -
cdr3_nt: TGTGCCAGCAGCTTTTTTGCTCTAGCGGGTAACAATGAGCAGTTCTTC; cdr3_aa: CASSFFALAGNNEQFF; v_call: TRBV7-9; j_call: TRBJ2-1; d_call: TRBD2; clone_size: -
cdr3_nt: TGCGCCAGCAGCCCCCCGACTAGCGGGGGAGTCAATGAGCAGTTCTTC; cdr3_aa: CASSPPTSGGVNEQFF; v_call: TRBV5-1; j_call: TRBJ2-1; d_call: TRBD2; clone_size: -
cdr3_nt: TGTGCCACCACGAGTCCGGGAGGGGCCTACGAGCAGTACTTC; cdr3_aa: CATTSPGGAYEQYF; v_call: TRBV6-5; j_call: TRBJ2-7; d_call: TRBD2; clone_size: -
cdr3_nt: TGTGCCAGCAGCCCCGGGGGGGCTAGTTCCTACAATGAGCAGTTCTTC; cdr3_aa: CASSPGGASSYNEQFF; v_call: TRBV7-2; j_call: TRBJ2-1; d_call: TRBD2; clone_size: once
cdr3_nt: TGTGCCAGTAGTTTTGGCCTCTCCACAGATACGCAGTATTTT; cdr3_aa: CASSFGLSTDTQYF; v_call: TRBV19; j_call: TRBJ2-3; d_call: -; clone_size: -
cdr3_nt: TGTGCCAGCAGTTTTCTAGCCGATACGCAGTATTTT; cdr3_aa: CASSFLADTQYF; v_call: TRBV28; j_call: TRBJ2-3; d_call: -; clone_size: medium-sized
cdr3_nt: TGTGCCAGCAGTGGGGGCATCAATCAGCCCCAGCATTTT; cdr3_aa: CASSGGINQPQHF; v_call: TRBV9; j_call: TRBJ1-5; d_call: -; clone_size: -
cdr3_nt: TGTGCCAGCAGCTTTTACGAGCGAGTAGGCTACACCTTC; cdr3_aa: CASSFYERVGYTF; v_call: TRBV7-9; j_call: TRBJ1-2; d_call: -; clone_size: -
cdr3_nt: TGTGCCAGCAGCTTTGGCCCGCTCACAGATACGCAGTATTTT; cdr3_aa: CASSFGPLTDTQYF; v_call: TRBV7-2; j_call: TRBJ2-3; d_call: -; clone_size: once
cdr3_nt: TGTGCCAGCAGAGGAGGGGTGGCGAACACTGAAGCTTTCTTT; cdr3_aa: CASRGGVANTEAFF; v_call: TRBV2; j_call: TRBJ1-1; d_call: -; clone_size: -
cdr3_nt: TGTGCCACTCACCGGGACAGGGGATCCAACTATGGCTACACCTTC; cdr3_aa: CATHRDRGSNYGYTF; v_call: TRBV10-3; j_call: TRBJ1-2; d_call: TRBD1; clone_size: -
cdr3_nt: TGTGCCAGTAGTATAGTGGACTCCCGAGGGACTGAAGCTTTCTTT; cdr3_aa: CASSIVDSRGTEAFF; v_call: TRBV19; j_call: TRBJ1-1; d_call: -; clone_size: -
cdr3_nt: TGTGCCAGTAGTATAGGAGGGGGACGGAGCTACGAGCAGTACTTC; cdr3_aa: CASSIGGGRSYEQYF; v_call: TRBV19; j_call: TRBJ2-7; d_call: -; clone_size: -
cdr3_nt: TGTGCCAGCAGCTTAGGGGGACAGACGGCGGCATATTCACCCCTCCACTTT; cdr3_aa: CASSLGGQTAAYSPLHF; v_call: TRBV7-9; j_call: TRBJ1-6; d_call: TRBD1; clone_size: -
cdr3_nt: TGTGCCAGCAGTGAGCAGTATAATTCACCCCTCCACTTT; cdr3_aa: CASSEQYNSPLHF; v_call: TRBV6-1; j_call: TRBJ1-6; d_call: -; clone_size: -
cdr3_nt: TGTGCCAGTAGTATACTATTCGGACAGAGCAATCAGCCCCAGCATTTT; cdr3_aa: CASSILFGQSNQPQHF; v_call: TRBV19; j_call: TRBJ1-5; d_call: -; clone_size: -
cdr3_nt: TGTGCCAGCAGTTACAACAGGGATTTATACACTGAAGCTTTCTTT; cdr3_aa: CASSYNRDLYTEAFF; v_call: TRBV6-5; j_call: TRBJ1-1; d_call: -; clone_size: -
cdr3_nt: TGTGCCAGCAGCCTGGACAGGGCGAGGGGCTACACCTTC; cdr3_aa: CASSLDRARGYTF; v_call: TRBV6-5; j_call: TRBJ1-2; d_call: TRBD1; clone_size: -
cdr3_nt: TGTGCCAGCAGTAGGGGAACTAATGAAAAACTGTTTTTT; cdr3_aa: CASSRGTNEKLFF; v_call: TRBV6-5; j_call: TRBJ1-4; d_call: -; clone_size: -
cdr3_nt: TGTGCCAGCAGCCAAGCTGAGCGGGCCCAGGGCGAGCAGTACTTC; cdr3_aa: CASSQAERAQGEQYF; v_call: TRBV4-2; j_call: TRBJ2-7; d_call: -; clone_size: -
cdr3_nt: TGTGCCACCAGCAGAGTGGGACATGTCTCCTACAATGAGCAGTTCTTC; cdr3_aa: CATSRVGHVSYNEQFF; v_call: TRBV15; j_call: TRBJ2-1; d_call: -; clone_size: -
cdr3_nt: TGTGCCAGTAGCCCCCAAGCGGGGGGTGACGAGTTCTTC; cdr3_aa: CASSPQAGGDEFF; v_call: TRBV19; j_call: TRBJ2-1; d_call: TRBD2; clone_size: -
cdr3_nt: TGTGCCAGCAGCGTGGGGACTAGCGGAAGAAGTGAGCAGTTCTTC; cdr3_aa: CASSVGTSGRSEQFF; v_call: TRBV9; j_call: TRBJ2-1; d_call: TRBD2; clone_size: -
cdr3_nt: TGTGCCAGCAGCCCGGGACAGCTCACAAACTATGGCTACACCTTC; cdr3_aa: CASSPGQLTNYGYTF; v_call: TRBV7-9; j_call: TRBJ1-2; d_call: TRBD1; clone_size: -
cdr3_nt: TGCGCCAGCAGCTTGACTGGACAGGAGCACAATGAGCAGTTCTTC; cdr3_aa: CASSLTGQEHNEQFF; v_call: TRBV5-1; j_call: TRBJ2-1; d_call: TRBD1; clone_size: -
cdr3_nt: TGTGCCAGCAGTTACTTTCCGACAGGGTGGAACACTGAAGCTTTCTTT; cdr3_aa: CASSYFPTGWNTEAFF; v_call: TRBV6-5; j_call: TRBJ1-1; d_call: TRBD1; clone_size: -
cdr3_nt: TGTGCCAGTAGCCCTCTAGGAAACTATGGCTACACCTTC; cdr3_aa: CASSPLGNYGYTF; v_call: TRBV19; j_call: TRBJ1-2; d_call: -; clone_size: -
cdr3_nt: TGTGCCACCAGCTTCGGGGGGGCCTTAGCCTACGAGCAGTACTTC; cdr3_aa: CATSFGGALAYEQYF; v_call: TRBV15; j_call: TRBJ2-7; d_call: TRBD2; clone_size: -
cdr3_nt: TGTGCCAGCAGCGACCGGGACAGGGCTAACACTGAAGCTTTCTTT; cdr3_aa: CASSDRDRANTEAFF; v_call: TRBV7-2; j_call: TRBJ1-1; d_call: TRBD1; clone_size: -
cdr3_nt: TGTGCCAGCAGTGACAGATACACAGATACGCAGTATTTT; cdr3_aa: CASSDRYTDTQYF; v_call: TRBV2; j_call: TRBJ2-3; d_call: -; clone_size: -
cdr3_nt: TGTGCCAGCAGCCACTCCGGGACAGGTAACACCGGGGAGCTGTTTTTT; cdr3_aa: CASSHSGTGNTGELFF; v_call: TRBV9; j_call: TRBJ2-2; d_call: TRBD1; clone_size: once
cdr3_nt: TGTGCCAGCAGCCGTGCTAACCGGGACAGAGGCTATGGCTACACCTTC; cdr3_aa: CASSRANRDRGYGYTF; v_call: TRBV4-2; j_call: TRBJ1-2; d_call: TRBD1; clone_size: -